Following are 7 T cell receptor beta chains from one sample sequenced in a study of cytomegalovirus exposure and HLA in healthy donors. Primers for the PCR totalled 60 Vbeta and 13 Jbeta. Data came from immunoSEQ multiplex PCR; TCRdb stores just in-frame clones and leaves some out. This sample has 80,000 to 100,000 clones, with roughly 70% found just once. The sequenced material came from PBMCs. Source of these receptors: a man aged 45-65 years in good health and CMV-seronegative.

The chain joins TRBV27 to TRBJ2-7; the D gene is possibly TRBD1 (6 bases). The CDR3 has 14 amino acids. V was cut by 2 bases and J by 2 bases, with 10 bases left in between. Germline V gene data show CDR1 as MNHEY and CDR2 as SMNVEV (reference sequence). In DNA form, the CDR3 reads TGTGCCAGCAGTTTAAAGGGACAAGCCTACGAGCAGTACTTC. Encoded protein: CASSLKGQAYEQYF.

This clone was found a few times. This chain uses TRBV23-1 with TRBJ2-1, with TRBD1 matching 9 bases. TRBV23-1 is marked as an open reading frame, function uncertain. The CDR3 length is 21 residues. V gave up 3 bases and J gave up 4 bases; unmatched junction bases: 22. CDR3 bases: TGCGCCAGCAGTCAGATGGGACAGGGCCCGTTTTGGTTTTGTCAATACAATGAGCAGTTCTTC. Protein: CASSQMGQGPFWFCQYNEQFF.

The chain couples TRBV6-6 to TRBJ2-1, with D possibly TRBD2 on 6 matching bases. V dropped 8 bases and J dropped 4 bases, with 12 bases sitting between them. The CDR3 sequence is 13 residues long. From germline, CDR1 is MNHNY and CDR2 SVGAGI (reference sequence). The CDR3 nucleotides are TGTGCCAGCGCGGCGGGGTATTACAATGAGCAGTTCTTC. Encoded protein: CASAAGYYNEQFF.

The rearrangement links TRBV5-6 to TRBJ2-3; a possible D gene is TRBD1 (6 bases). The CDR3 covers 15 residues. CDR1 is SGHDT, CDR2 YYEEEE, per germline. The germline V and J ends were trimmed by 1 base and 2 bases, with 11 bases remaining between them. DNA of the CDR3: TGTGCCAGCAGCTTGTACGGACAGAACACAGATACGCAGTATTTT. Translated: CASSLYGQNTDTQYF.

The table lists this clone with a count of one. The chain is built from TRBV7-6 and TRBJ2-7; 7 nucleotides align to TRBD1. The CDR3 is made up of 13 amino acids. Germline V gene lookup returns CDR1 SGHVS and CDR2 FNYEAQ. With V trimmed by 5 bases and J by 3 bases, 4 bases remained unmatched. CDR3 nucleotide sequence: TGTGCCAGCAGCCCCGACAGGGTCTACGAGCAGTACTTC. It translates to CASSPDRVYEQYF.

The count of this clone is one. The chain uses TRBV5-8 and TRBJ2-1, with D tentatively TRBD2 (6 bases). V was cut by 7 bases and J by 8 bases, with 16 bases left in between. Germline V gene data show CDR1 as SGHTS and CDR2 as YDEGEE. The CDR3 is 13 amino acids. The CDR3, as DNA: TGTGCCAGCTTGGGGCGGGAAGGCGATGAGCAGTTCTTC. Protein: CASLGREGDEQFF.

V usage is TRBV10-3 and J usage is TRBJ2-3, with 9 bases lining up with TRBD1. Losses at the gene ends were 2 bases for V and 4 bases for J; bases not matched to a gene: 4. The CDR3 extends over 15 amino acids. Germline CDR1 ENHRY, CDR2 SYGVKD. CDR3 region: CAISETGTGSDTQYF. CDR3 coding DNA: TGTGCCATCAGTGAGACCGGGACAGGGTCAGATACGCAGTATTTT.